This T cell receptor (beta chain) was identified during a study of T cells after yellow fever vaccination. This clonotype turned up a few times. TCRdb independently ran MiXCR on the 5' RACE reads; one entry per CDR3 protein. The sample consists of fewer than 350,000 distinct CDR3 sequences, around 3.6% of them appearing once. The sample in question was PBMCs, obtained on the day of the yellow fever booster vaccination. The source is a man between 18 and 29 years old who received the YFV17D yellow fever vaccine.

CDR3 DNA sequence: TGCGCCAGCAGGACTCCTAGCGGGGAGTACAATGAGCAGTTCTTC. Encoded protein: CASRTPSGEYNEQFF. The V and J genes are TRBV5-1 and TRBJ2-1, with 9 bases aligning to TRBD2. Trimming took 5 bases from V and 4 from J; bases not matched to a gene: 7. The CDR3 contains 15 residues. Germline CDR1 SGHRS, CDR2 YFSETQ.